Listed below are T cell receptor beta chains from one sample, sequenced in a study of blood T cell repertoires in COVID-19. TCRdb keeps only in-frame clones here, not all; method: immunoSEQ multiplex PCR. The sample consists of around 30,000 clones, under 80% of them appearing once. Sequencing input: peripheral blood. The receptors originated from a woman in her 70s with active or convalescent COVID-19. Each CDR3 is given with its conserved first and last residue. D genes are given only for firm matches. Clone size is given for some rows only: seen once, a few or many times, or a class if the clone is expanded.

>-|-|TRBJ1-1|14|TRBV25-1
TGTGCCAGCAGCCCCCTTGGAGGTAACACTGAAGCTTTCTTT
CASSPLGGNTEAFF
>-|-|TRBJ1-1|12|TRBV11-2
TGTGCCAGCAGCCTAGACAGTCCTGAAGCTTTCTTT
CASSLDSPEAFF
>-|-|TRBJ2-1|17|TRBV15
TGTGCCACCAGCAGAGACCTACTAGCTCGGGTCTACAATGAGCAGTTCTTC
CATSRDLLARVYNEQFF
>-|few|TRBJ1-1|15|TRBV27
TGTGCCAGCAGTTTTTGGGGGGGCGGAAACACTGAAGCTTTCTTT
CASSFWGGGNTEAFF
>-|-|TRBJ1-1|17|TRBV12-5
TGTGCTAGTGGTTTGAGGTTGGGGGCCAAGAGGGACACTGAAGCTTTCTTT
CASGLRLGAKRDTEAFF
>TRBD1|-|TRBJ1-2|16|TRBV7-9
TGTGCCAGCACCACACTTAACTGGACAGGGGGCTATGGCTACACCTTC
CASTTLNWTGGYGYTF
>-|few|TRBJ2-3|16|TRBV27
TGTGCCAGTCGTGCACGGGGGCTAGCGGGCACAGATACGCAGTATTTT
CASRARGLAGTDTQYF
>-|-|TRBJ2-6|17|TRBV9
TGTGCCAGCAGCGTAGTCACGGGATCGGCTGGGGCCAACGTCCTGACTTTC
CASSVVTGSAGANVLTF
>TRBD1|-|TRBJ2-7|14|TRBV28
TGTGCCAGCACCAGGGGACAGACCGCCTACGAGCAGTACTTC
CASTRGQTAYEQYF
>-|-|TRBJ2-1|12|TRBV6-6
TGTGCCAGCCGAACCCAGCAGGTAGAGCAGTTCTTC
CASRTQQVEQFF
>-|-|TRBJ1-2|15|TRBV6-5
TGTGCCAGCCTACCCTCGTGGCGGGCGGTACGGGGCTACACCTTC
CASLPSWRAVRGYTF
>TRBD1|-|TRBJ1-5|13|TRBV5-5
TGTGCCAGCAGCAACACAGGGGGGCAGCCCCAGCATTTT
CASSNTGGQPQHF
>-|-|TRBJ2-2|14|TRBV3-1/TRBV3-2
TGTGCCAGCAGCCAAGAAGTCAGGGGTCGGGAGCTGTTTTTT
CASSQEVRGRELFF
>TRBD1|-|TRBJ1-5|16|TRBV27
TGTGCCAGCAGTCCCCTAGGGGGCAGGGTCGATCAGCCCCAGCATTTT
CASSPLGGRVDQPQHF
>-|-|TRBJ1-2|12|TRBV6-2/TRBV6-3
TGTGCCAGCAGTTACCGGGGGGGCGGCTACACCTTC
CASSYRGGGYTF
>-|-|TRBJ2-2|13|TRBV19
TGTGCCAGTAGTACCTCGAACACCGGGGAGCTGTTTTTT
CASSTSNTGELFF
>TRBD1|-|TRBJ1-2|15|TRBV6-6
TGTGCCAGCAGCGGAGACAGGGATACTAACTATGGCTACACCTTC
CASSGDRDTNYGYTF
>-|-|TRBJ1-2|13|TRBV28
TGTGCCATCCAGGGTACTCGGGACTATGGCTACACCTTC
CAIQGTRDYGYTF
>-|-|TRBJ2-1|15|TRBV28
TGTGCCAGCAGATTAGTACAGGGTAATAAGGGTGAGCAGTTCTTC
CASRLVQGNKGEQFF
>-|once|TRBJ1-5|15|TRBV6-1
TGTGCCAGCAGAAACAGGGTAGGGGGCAATCAGCCCCAGCATTTT
CASRNRVGGNQPQHF
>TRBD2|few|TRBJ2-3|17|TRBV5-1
TGCGCCAGCAGCTTGTCCCACAGCGGGAGCACCACAGATACGCAGTATTTT
CASSLSHSGSTTDTQYF
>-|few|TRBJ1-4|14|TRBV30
TGTGCCTGGAGCACGGGAATCGCGGATGAAAAACTGTTTTTT
CAWSTGIADEKLFF